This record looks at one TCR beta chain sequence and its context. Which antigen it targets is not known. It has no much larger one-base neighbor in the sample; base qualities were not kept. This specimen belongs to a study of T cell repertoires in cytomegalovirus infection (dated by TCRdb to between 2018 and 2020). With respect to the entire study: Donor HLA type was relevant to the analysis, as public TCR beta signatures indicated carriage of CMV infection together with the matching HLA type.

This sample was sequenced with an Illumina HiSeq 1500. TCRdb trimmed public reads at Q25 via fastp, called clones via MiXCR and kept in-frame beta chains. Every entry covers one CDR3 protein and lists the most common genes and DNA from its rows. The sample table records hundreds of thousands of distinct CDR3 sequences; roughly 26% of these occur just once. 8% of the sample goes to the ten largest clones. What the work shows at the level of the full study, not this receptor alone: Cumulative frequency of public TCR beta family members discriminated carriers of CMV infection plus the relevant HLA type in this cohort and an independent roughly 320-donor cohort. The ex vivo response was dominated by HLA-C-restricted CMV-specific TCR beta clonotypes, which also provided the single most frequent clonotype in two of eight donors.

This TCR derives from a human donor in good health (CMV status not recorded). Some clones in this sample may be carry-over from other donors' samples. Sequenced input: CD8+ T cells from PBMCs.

The CDR3 region has the sequence CASIRGGGFSDQPQHF. The DNA sequence is TGTGCCAGTATTCGGGGGGGAGGGTTTTCCGATCAGCCCCAGCATTTT. This receptor chain uses TRBV19 and TRBJ1-5; the D segment could be TRBD1, given 5 matching bases. V loses 7 bases, J loses 5 bases, and the germline ends lie 21 bases apart. From the cysteine through the phenylalanine, the CDR3 covers 16 amino acids. The DNA shown is the 48-base CDR3, in frame from base 1. Based on the germline V gene (reference sequence), the CDR1 and CDR2 sequences are LNHDA and SQIVND.